These T cell receptor beta chains were read from a single sample in a study of blood T cell repertoires in COVID-19. TCRdb's copy holds only in-frame clones and misses some; the assay was immunoSEQ multiplex PCR. The sample has about 240,000 clones, roughly four fifths seen once; the top ten hold around 9.9%. Sample: peripheral blood. The receptor source for this set is a woman aged 80 or over with acute or convalescent COVID-19. CDR3s include the opening cysteine and the closing phenylalanine or tryptophan. The D gene is left open where the match is weak. Size is stated for part of the rows, as once, few or many counts, or as a class when the clone is expanded.

>-|TRBJ2-1|TRBV11-1|-
CASSPYAQYNEQFF
TGTGCCAGCAGCCCATACGCTCAGTACAATGAGCAGTTCTTC
>TRBD1|TRBJ2-1|TRBV6-5|-
CASSRRGPNEQFF
TGTGCCAGCAGTCGTAGGGGGCCCAATGAGCAGTTCTTC
>TRBD2|TRBJ2-2|TRBV9|-
CASSQLAGGTGELFF
TGTGCCAGCAGCCAACTAGCGGGGGGTACCGGGGAGCTGTTTTTT
>-|TRBJ2-7|TRBV6-6|-
CASSFRNAGASYEQYF
TGTGCCAGCAGTTTCCGGAATGCGGGGGCCTCCTACGAGCAGTACTTC
>-|TRBJ1-4|TRBV6-1|-
CASSEEVAPDEKLFF
TGTGCCAGCAGTGAGGAGGTGGCGCCGGATGAAAAACTGTTTTTT
>-|TRBJ2-7|TRBV14|-
CASSAPLLDRGEQYF
TGTGCCAGCAGCGCCCCGCTACTGGACCGGGGTGAGCAGTACTTC
>-|TRBJ1-1|TRBV7-9|-
CAIRGKLGRPNTEAFF
TGTGCCATCCGCGGTAAATTGGGGCGGCCGAACACTGAAGCTTTCTTT
>-|TRBJ2-1|TRBV29-1|-
CSVARGTSYNEQFF
TGCAGCGTTGCGCGGGGTACCTCCTACAATGAGCAGTTCTTC
>TRBD2|TRBJ2-1|TRBV5-5|-
CASSPGLAGQFF
TGTGCCAGCAGCCCCGGACTAGCGGGGCAGTTCTTC
>TRBD1|TRBJ1-6|TRBV3-1/TRBV3-2|-
CASSHLPGTGAGSPLHF
TGTGCCAGCAGCCACCTACCAGGGACAGGGGCGGGTTCACCCCTCCACTTT
>TRBD1|TRBJ2-3|TRBV7-3|-
CASSPPGQGSNTQYF
TGTGCCAGCAGCCCTCCGGGACAGGGGTCAAATACGCAGTATTTT
>-|TRBJ1-5|TRBV23-1|-
CASSQSSPKRRRDQPQHF
TGCGCCAGCAGTCAATCCTCCCCCAAGCGGCGGCGGGATCAGCCCCAGCATTTT
>-|TRBJ2-7|TRBV7-8|-
CASSSSERGSYEQYF
TGTGCCAGCAGCTCTAGTGAGCGAGGCTCCTACGAGCAGTACTTC
>TRBD2|TRBJ2-1|TRBV7-2|-
CASSLTSGLISYNEQFF
TGTGCCAGCAGCCTGACTAGCGGCCTGATATCCTACAATGAGCAGTTCTTC
>-|TRBJ1-2|TRBV5-1|once
CASSPRQRNYGYTF
TGCGCCAGCAGCCCGAGGCAGAGGAACTATGGCTACACCTTC
>-|TRBJ1-4|TRBV7-8|-
CASSRDTGRREKLFF
TGTGCCAGCAGCCGGGACACTGGAAGACGGGAAAAACTGTTTTTT
>TRBD1|TRBJ1-1|TRBV28|-
CASRPTGRTEAFF
TGTGCCAGCAGGCCGACAGGGCGGACTGAAGCTTTCTTT
>TRBD1|TRBJ1-2|TRBV7-9|-
CATSRDSNYGYTF
TGTGCCACAAGCCGGGACAGTAACTATGGCTACACCTTC
>-|TRBJ2-2|TRBV5-3|-
CARSLVFRAGGKANTGELFF
TGTGCCAGAAGCTTGGTTTTCCGGGCAGGGGGGAAAGCGAACACCGGGGAGCTGTTTTTT
>-|TRBJ1-1|TRBV5-1|once
CASSSGTQGTEAFF
TGCGCCAGCAGCTCCGGGACTCAAGGCACTGAAGCTTTCTTT
>TRBD2|TRBJ2-7|TRBV28|-
CASSPPSSGGAVWYEQYF
TGTGCCAGCAGTCCCCCGTCTAGCGGGGGGGCCGTCTGGTACGAGCAGTACTTC
>-|TRBJ2-2|TRBV9|-
CASSPQGRVPGELFF
TGTGCCAGCAGCCCCCAGGGGAGGGTCCCCGGGGAGCTGTTTTTT
>-|TRBJ2-7|TRBV3-1/TRBV3-2|once
CASSQELTYEQYF
TGTGCCAGCAGCCAAGAGTTAACCTACGAGCAGTACTTC
>TRBD1|TRBJ2-3|TRBV10-3|-
CAISDRESDTQYF
TGTGCCATCAGCGACAGGGAGTCAGATACGCAGTATTTT
>-|TRBJ2-7|TRBV28|-
CASSSPPGSYEQYF
TGTGCCAGCAGTTCCCCCCCAGGTTCCTACGAGCAGTACTTC
>-|TRBJ2-7|TRBV5-1|once
CASSLGGGVNYEQYF
TGCGCCAGCAGCTTGGGAGGAGGGGTAAACTACGAGCAGTACTTC
>TRBD1|TRBJ1-4|TRBV6-5|-
CASRLDRGAEKLFF
TGTGCCAGCAGGCTAGACAGGGGCGCTGAAAAACTGTTTTTT
>TRBD1|TRBJ2-2|TRBV2|-
CASSAIPGTGSGELFF
TGTGCCAGCAGTGCGATTCCCGGGACAGGGTCCGGGGAGCTGTTTTTT